This T cell receptor beta chain was observed in a study of blood T cell repertoires in COVID-19. Turning to the study itself: Acute and convalescent COVID-19 samples came from the United States, Italy and Spain. The analysed material was cDNA or gDNA that came from T cells, B-cell-depleted T cells, or PBMCs.

V was clipped by 7 bases and J by 5 bases; unmatched bases: 16. CDR3 length: 17 amino acids. Germline V gene sequence: CDR1 LGHDT, CDR2 YNNKEL (reference sequence). Original methodology: Amplification of reference gene primers was used by the study to estimate nucleated cell counts. TCRdb's copy holds only in-frame clones and misses some; the assay was immunoSEQ multiplex PCR. That table furnishes V, J and clone size, whereas the DNA furnished D and trimming. This table has over 250,000 clones, approximately 87% appearing once. The chain couples TRBV3-1 (or the pseudogene TRBV3-2) to TRBJ2-3; the match to TRBD1 covers 9 bases. Material: peripheral blood. The clonotype originates from a middle-aged woman who had recovered from COVID-19. In nucleotides, the CDR3 is TGTGCCAGCATGGGGAATGCCGGGACAGGGTTTGGAGATACGCAGTATTTT. Protein product: CASMGNAGTGFGDTQYF.